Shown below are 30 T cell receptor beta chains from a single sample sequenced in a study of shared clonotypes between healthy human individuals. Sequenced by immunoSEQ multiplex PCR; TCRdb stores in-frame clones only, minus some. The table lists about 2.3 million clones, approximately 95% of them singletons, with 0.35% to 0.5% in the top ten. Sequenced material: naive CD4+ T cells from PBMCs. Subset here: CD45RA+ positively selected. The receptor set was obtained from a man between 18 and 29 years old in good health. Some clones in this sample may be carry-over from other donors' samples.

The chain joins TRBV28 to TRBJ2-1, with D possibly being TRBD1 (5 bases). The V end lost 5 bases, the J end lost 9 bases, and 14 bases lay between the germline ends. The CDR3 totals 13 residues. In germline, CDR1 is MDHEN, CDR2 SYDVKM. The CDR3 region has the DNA TGTGCCAGCAGTCGACAGACCCTGGGTGAGCAGTTCTTC. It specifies CASSRQTLGEQFF.

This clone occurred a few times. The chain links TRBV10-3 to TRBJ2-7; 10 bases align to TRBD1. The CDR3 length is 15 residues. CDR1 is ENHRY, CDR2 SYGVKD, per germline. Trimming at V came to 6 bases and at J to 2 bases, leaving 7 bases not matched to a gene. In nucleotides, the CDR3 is TGTGCCATCAGGACCGGGACAGGGGAAACCTACGAGCAGTACTTC. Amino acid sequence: CAIRTGTGETYEQYF.

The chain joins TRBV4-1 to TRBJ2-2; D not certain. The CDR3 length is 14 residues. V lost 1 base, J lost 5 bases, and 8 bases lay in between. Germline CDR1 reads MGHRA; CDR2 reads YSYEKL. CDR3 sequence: CASSQAVPTGELFF. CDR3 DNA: TGCGCCAGCAGCCAAGCGGTTCCGACCGGGGAGCTGTTTTTT.

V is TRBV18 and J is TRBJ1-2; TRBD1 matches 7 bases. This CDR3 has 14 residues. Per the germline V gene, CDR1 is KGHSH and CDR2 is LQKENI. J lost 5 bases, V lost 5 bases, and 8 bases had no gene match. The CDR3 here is CASSMDRSAYGYTF. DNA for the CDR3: TGTGCCAGCTCAATGGACAGGTCGGCATATGGCTACACCTTC.

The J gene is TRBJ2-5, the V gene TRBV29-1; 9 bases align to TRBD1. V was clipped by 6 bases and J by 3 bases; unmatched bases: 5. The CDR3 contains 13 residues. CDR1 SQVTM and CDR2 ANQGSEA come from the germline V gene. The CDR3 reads CSVKGQGKETQYF. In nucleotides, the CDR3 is TGCAGCGTGAAGGGACAGGGCAAAGAGACCCAGTACTTC.

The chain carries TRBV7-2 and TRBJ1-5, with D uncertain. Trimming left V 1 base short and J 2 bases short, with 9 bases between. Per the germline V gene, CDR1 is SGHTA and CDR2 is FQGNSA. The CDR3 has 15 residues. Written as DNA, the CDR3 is TGTGCCAGCAGCTTAGTATCCGCGGGCAATCAGCCCCAGCATTTT. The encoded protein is CASSLVSAGNQPQHF. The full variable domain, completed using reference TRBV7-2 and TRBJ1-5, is GAGVSQSPSNKVTEKGKDVELRCDPISGHTALYWYRQSLGQGLEFLIYFQGNSAPDKSGLPSDRFSAERTGGSVSTLTIQRTQQEDSAVYLCASSLVSAGNQPQHFGDGTRLSIL.

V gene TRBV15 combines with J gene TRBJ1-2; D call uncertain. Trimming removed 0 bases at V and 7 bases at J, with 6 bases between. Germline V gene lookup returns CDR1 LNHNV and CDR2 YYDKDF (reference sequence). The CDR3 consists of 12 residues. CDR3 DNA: TGTGCCACCAGCAGAGATAATGGTGGCTACACCTTC. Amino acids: CATSRDNGGYTF. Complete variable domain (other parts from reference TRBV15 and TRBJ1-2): DAMVIQNPRYQVTQFGKPVTLSCSQTLNHNVMYWYQQKSSQAPKLLFHYYDKDFNNEADTPDNFQSRRPNTSFCFLDIRSPGLGDTAMYLCATSRDNGGYTFGSGTRLTVV.

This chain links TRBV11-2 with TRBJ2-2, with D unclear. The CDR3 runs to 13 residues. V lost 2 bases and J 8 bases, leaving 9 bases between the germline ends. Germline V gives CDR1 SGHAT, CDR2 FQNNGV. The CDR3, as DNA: TGTGCCAGCAGCTTAACGCAGCGTGGGGAGCTGTTTTTT. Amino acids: CASSLTQRGELFF. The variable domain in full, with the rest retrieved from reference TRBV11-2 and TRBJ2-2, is EAGVAQSPRYKIIEKRQSVAFWCNPISGHATLYWYQQILGQGPKLLIQFQNNGVVDDSQLPKDRFSAERLKGVDSTLKIQPAKLEDSAVYLCASSLTQRGELFFGEGSRLTVL.

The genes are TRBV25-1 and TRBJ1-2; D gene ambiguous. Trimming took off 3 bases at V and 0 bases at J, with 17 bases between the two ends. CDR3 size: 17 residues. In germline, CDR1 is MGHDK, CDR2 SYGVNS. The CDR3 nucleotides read TGTGCCAGCAGTGATTCTGGCTCTGGCTCTGCTAACTATGGCTACACCTTC. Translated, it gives CASSDSGSGSANYGYTF.

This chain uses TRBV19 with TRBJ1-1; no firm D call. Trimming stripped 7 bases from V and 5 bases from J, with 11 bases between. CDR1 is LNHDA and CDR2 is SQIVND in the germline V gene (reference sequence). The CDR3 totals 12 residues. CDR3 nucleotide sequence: TGTGCCAGTACCAGGTCGGGTACTGAAGCTTTCTTT. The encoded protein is CASTRSGTEAFF.

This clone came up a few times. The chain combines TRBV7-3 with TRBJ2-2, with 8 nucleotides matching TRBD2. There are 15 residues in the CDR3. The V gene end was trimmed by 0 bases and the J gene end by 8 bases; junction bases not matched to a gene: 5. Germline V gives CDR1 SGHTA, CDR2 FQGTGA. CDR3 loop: CASSLTSGISGELFF. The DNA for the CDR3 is TGTGCCAGCAGCTTAACTAGCGGGATATCGGGGGAGCTGTTTTTT. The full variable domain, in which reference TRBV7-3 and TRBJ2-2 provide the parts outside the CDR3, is GAGVSQTPSNKVTEKGKYVELRCDPISGHTALYWYRQSLGQGPEFLIYFQGTGAADDSGLPNDRFFAVRPEGSVSTLKIQRTERGDSAVYLCASSLTSGISGELFFGEGSRLTVL.

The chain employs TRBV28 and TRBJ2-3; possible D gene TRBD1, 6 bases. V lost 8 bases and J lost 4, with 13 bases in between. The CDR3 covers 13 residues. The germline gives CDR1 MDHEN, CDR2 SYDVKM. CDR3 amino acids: CASWTDLADTQYF. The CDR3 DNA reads TGTGCCAGCTGGACAGACCTTGCAGATACGCAGTATTTT.

The CDR3 DNA follows: TGTGCCAGCCAACCGCTCCTCGAGAACACTGAAGCTTTCTTT. It yields the protein CASQPLLENTEAFF. The rearrangement uses TRBV6-1 and TRBJ1-1; the D is unclear. Trimming pared 8 bases from V and 1 base from J, leaving 14 bases between. Germline CDR1 and CDR2: MNHNS and SASEGT. The CDR3 consists of 14 residues.

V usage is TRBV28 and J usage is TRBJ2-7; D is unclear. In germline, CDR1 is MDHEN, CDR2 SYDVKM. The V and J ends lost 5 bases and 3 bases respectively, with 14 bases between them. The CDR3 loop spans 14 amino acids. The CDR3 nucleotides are TGTGCCAGCAGTCCCTCTGGGGTTTTCTACGAGCAGTACTTC. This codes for CASSPSGVFYEQYF.

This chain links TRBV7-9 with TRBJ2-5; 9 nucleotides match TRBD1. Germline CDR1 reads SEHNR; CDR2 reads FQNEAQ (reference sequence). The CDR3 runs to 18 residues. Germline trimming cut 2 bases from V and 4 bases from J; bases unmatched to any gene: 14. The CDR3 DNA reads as TGTGCCAGCAGCTTATCTACAGGGGGCGGACCATTCGGAGAGACCCAGTACTTC. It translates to CASSLSTGGGPFGETQYF.

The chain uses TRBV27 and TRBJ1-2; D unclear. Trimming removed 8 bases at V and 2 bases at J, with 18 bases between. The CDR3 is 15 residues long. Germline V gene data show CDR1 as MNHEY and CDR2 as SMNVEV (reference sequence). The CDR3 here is CASGIGELFNYGYTF. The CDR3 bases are TGTGCCAGCGGGATCGGGGAATTATTCAACTATGGCTACACCTTC.

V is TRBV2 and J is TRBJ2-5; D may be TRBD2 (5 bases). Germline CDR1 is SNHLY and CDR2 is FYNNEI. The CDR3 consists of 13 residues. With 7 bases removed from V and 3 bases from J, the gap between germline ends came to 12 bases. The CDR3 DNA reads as TGTGCCAGCATAAGAGGGAAAGAAGAGACCCAGTACTTC. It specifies CASIRGKEETQYF.

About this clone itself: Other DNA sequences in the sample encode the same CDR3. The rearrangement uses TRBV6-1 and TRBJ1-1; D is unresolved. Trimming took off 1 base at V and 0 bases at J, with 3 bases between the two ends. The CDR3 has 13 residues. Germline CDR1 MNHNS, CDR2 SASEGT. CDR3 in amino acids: CASSEGMNTEAFF. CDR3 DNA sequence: TGTGCCAGCAGTGAAGGAATGAACACTGAAGCTTTCTTT.

The CDR3 DNA sequence: TGTGCCAGCAGCGGGGAGGGATTTGTGTCCAAAAACATTCAGTACTTC. Its protein is CASSGEGFVSKNIQYF. J is TRBJ2-4 and V is TRBV2, with TRBD2 matching 7 bases. This CDR3 contains 16 residues. Germline V gene sequence: CDR1 SNHLY, CDR2 FYNNEI. V lost 6 bases, J lost 2 bases, and 10 bases stayed unmatched. The variable domain in full, completed from reference TRBV2 and TRBJ2-4, reads EPEVTQTPSHQVTQMGQEVILRCVPISNHLYFYWYRQILGQKVEFLVSFYNNEISEKSEIFDDQFSVERPDGSNFTLKIRSTKLEDSAMYFCASSGEGFVSKNIQYFGAGTRLSVL.

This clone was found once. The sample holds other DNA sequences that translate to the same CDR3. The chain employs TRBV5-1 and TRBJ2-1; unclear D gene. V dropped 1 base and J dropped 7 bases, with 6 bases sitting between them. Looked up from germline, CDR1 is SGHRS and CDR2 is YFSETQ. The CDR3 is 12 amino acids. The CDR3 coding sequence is TGCGCCAGCAGCTTGCCCGGGAATGAGCAGTTCTTC. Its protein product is CASSLPGNEQFF.

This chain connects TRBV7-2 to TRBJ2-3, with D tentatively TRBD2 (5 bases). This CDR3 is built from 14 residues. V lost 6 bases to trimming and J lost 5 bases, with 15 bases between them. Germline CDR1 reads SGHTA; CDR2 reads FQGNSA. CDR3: CASRVWGVGDTQYF. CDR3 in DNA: TGTGCCAGCAGGGTTTGGGGAGTCGGAGATACGCAGTATTTT. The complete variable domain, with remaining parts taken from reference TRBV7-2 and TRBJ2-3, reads GAGVSQSPSNKVTEKGKDVELRCDPISGHTALYWYRQSLGQGLEFLIYFQGNSAPDKSGLPSDRFSAERTGGSVSTLTIQRTQQEDSAVYLCASRVWGVGDTQYFGPGTRLTVL.

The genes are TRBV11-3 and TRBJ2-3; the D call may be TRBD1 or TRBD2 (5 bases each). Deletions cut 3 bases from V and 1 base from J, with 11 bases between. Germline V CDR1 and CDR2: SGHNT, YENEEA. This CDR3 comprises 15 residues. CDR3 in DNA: TGTGCCAGCAGCTTGGATGGGGGAGGCACAGATACGCAGTATTTT. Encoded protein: CASSLDGGGTDTQYF.

This chain's CDR3 is CASNNFNEQFF. The CDR3 DNA sequence: TGTGCCAGCAATAATTTCAATGAGCAGTTCTTC. The chain combines TRBV6-5 with TRBJ2-1; D not certain. Looked up from germline, CDR1 is MNHEY and CDR2 is SVGAGI. Deletions cut 7 bases from V and 6 bases from J, with 7 bases between. The CDR3 loop spans 11 amino acids.

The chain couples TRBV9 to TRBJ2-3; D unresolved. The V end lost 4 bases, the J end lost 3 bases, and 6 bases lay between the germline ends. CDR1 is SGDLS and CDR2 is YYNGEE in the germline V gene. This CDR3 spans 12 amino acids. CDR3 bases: TGTGCCAGCAGCCCTTGGACAGATACGCAGTATTTT. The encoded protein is CASSPWTDTQYF.

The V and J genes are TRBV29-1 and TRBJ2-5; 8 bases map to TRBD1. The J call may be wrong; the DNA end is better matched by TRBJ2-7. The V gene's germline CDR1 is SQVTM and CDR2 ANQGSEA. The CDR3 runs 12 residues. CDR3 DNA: TGCAGCACTCGACAGGGGCTGGGCGAGCAGTACTTC. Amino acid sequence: CSTRQGLGEQYF.

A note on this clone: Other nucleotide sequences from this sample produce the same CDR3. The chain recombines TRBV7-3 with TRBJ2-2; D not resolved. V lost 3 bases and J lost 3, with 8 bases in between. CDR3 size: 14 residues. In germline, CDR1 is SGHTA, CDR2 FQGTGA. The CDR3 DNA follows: TGTGCCAGCAGCTTCGGACGGGACACCGGGGAGCTGTTTTTT. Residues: CASSFGRDTGELFF.

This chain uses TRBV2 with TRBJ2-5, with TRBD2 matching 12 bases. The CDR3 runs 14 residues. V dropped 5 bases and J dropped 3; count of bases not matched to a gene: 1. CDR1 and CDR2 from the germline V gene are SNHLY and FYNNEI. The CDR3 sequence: CASSRLAGEETQYF. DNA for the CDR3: TGTGCCAGCAGTCGACTAGCGGGAGAAGAGACCCAGTACTTC.

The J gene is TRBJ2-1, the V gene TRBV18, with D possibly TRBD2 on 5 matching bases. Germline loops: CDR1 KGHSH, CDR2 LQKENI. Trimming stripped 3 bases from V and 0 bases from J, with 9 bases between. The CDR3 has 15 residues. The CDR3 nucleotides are TGTGCCAGCTCACCTTTCGGGGACTCCTACAATGAGCAGTTCTTC. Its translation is CASSPFGDSYNEQFF.

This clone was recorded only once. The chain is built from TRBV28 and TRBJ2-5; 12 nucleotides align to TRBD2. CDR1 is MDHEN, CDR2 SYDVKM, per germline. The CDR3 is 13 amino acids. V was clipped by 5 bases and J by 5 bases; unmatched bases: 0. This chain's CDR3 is CASSGTSGETQYF. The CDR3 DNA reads TGTGCCAGCAGTGGGACTAGCGGGGAGACCCAGTACTTC. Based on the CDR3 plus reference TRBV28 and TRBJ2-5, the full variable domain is DVKVTQSSRYLVKRTGEKVFLECVQDMDHENMFWYRQDPGLGLRLIYFSYDVKMKEKGDIPEGYSVSREKKERFSLILESASTNQTSMYLCASSGTSGETQYFGPGTRLLVL.

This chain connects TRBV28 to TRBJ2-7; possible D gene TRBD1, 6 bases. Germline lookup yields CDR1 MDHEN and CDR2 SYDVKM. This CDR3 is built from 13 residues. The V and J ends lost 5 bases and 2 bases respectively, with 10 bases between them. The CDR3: CASSGTSPYEQYF. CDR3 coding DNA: TGTGCCAGCAGTGGGACAAGCCCCTACGAGCAGTACTTC.